This T cell receptor (beta chain) was found in a study of T cell changes during pregnancy in multiple sclerosis. The V gene's germline CDR1 is GTSNPN and CDR2 SVGIG (reference sequence). V was cut by 0 bases and J by 5 bases, with 10 bases left in between. The CDR3 loop spans 13 amino acids. The protocol was immunoSEQ multiplex PCR, while the TCRdb copy is restricted to in-frame clones and leaves out a portion. The sample carries roughly 40,000 clones, 75% to 95% recorded once. Sample: CD4+ T cells from peripheral blood mononuclear cells, taken in the third trimester of pregnancy. The chain uses TRBV30 and TRBJ1-1; D is perhaps TRBD1 (6 bases). The receptor was derived from a female donor with multiple sclerosis, enrolled in a pregnancy study. CDR3 sequence reads: CAWSVTRGTEAFF. CDR3 in DNA: TGTGCCTGGAGTGTAACCAGGGGAACTGAAGCTTTCTTT. The full variable domain, with the rest looked up from reference TRBV30 and TRBJ1-1, is SQTIHQWPATLVQPVGSPLSLECTVEGTSNPNLYWYRQAAGRGLQLLFYSVGIGQISSEVPQNLSASRPQDRQFILSSKKLLLSDSGFYLCAWSVTRGTEAFFGQGTRLTVV.